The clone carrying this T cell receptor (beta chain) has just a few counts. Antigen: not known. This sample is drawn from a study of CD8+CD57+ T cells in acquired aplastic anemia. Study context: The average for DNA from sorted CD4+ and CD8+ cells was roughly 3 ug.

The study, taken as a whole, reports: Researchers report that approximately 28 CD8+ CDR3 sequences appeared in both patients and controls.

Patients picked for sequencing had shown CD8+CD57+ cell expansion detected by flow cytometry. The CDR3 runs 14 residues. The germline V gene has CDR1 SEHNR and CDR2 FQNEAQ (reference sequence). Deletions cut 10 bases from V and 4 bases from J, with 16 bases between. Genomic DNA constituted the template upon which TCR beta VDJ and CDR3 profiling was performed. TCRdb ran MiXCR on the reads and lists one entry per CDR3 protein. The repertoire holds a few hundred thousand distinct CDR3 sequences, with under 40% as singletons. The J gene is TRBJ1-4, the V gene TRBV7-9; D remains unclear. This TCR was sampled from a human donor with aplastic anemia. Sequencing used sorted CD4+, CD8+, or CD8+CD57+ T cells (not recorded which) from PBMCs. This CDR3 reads CATLPGPRNEKLFF. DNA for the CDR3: TGTGCCACCCTACCGGGCCCCCGTAATGAAAAACTGTTTTTT.